This T cell receptor (beta chain) emerged from a study of T cell responses to AZD1222 COVID-19 vaccine (dated by TCRdb to the early 2020s). A note on the overall study: TCR sequencing covered over 230 trial participants: approximately 200 given two doses of AZD1222 and around 26 given two doses of MenACWY control vaccine. Enrollment into the trials was organized by age into subgroups of 18-55, 56-69 and 70-plus years, and those subgroups contained approximately 160, 26 and 62 TCR-sequenced participants, respectively.

The germline V gene sets CDR1 to SGHTA and CDR2 to FQGNSA. Reading from cysteine to phenylalanine, the CDR3 counts 16 amino acids. CDR3 DNA is the only sequence kept; it has 48 bases, read in frame from the first base. A distance of 15 bases separates the germline ends of V and J, which lose 4 bases and 0 bases respectively. The time point label for this specimen denotes: baseline before first vaccination. The treatment or condition label corresponds to: meningococcal conjugate vaccine given as trial control. Samples from vaccinated people were obtained from the UK trials COV001 and COV002, which included a single-blind randomized controlled phase 2/3 trial of AZD1222 (ChAdOx1 nCoV-19) in healthy adults. For TCRbeta chain sequencing, PBMC samples were collected from trial participants at day 0 and at day 28 after the second dose. The paper's findings and limits, for the study overall: A significant rise in spike-specific TCR breadth and depth was observed after two AZD1222 doses relative to day 0 and relative to MenACWY recipients. Participants were mostly white British, with more females than males. The authors suggested clonal diversity may have been underestimated. Vaccine-associated CD4 TCRs spanned the whole spike protein, with dominant responses in regions 160-218 and 743-854. The 56-69-year group was small, and its depth increase did not reach significance, likely because of low power. Conclusions about previously exposed vaccinees were limited because only six AZD1222 recipients were SARS-CoV-2 seropositive at baseline. Nearly half of unique spike-specific TCRs reportedly recognized epitopes outside regions mutated in the B.1.351 and B.1.1.7 variants. Because no samples from the day 14 peak response were available, repertoires could be characterized only after the peak T cell response.

On this clone: It lacks a known antigen. No base-level quality is on record; no much larger clone is a single base apart.

The CDR3 regions of human TCRbeta chains were analyzed by immunosequencing. The study's own analysis went as follows. TCRs in the repertoires were compared against a reference library of SARS-CoV-2-specific TCRs that had been generated with the MIRA antigen-specificity platform. Breadth was defined as the fraction of unique TCRs that were SARS-CoV-2-associated, and depth was defined as the fraction of total T cells that were SARS-CoV-2-associated. Using the MIRA data, every spike-specific TCR was mapped to the spike region that the TCR reacted to and assigned to either a CD4 or a CD8 class. Log10-transformed breadth and depth values were compared by one-way ANOVA with Sidak's multiple comparisons tests. TCRdb mirrors the immuneACCESS table, restricted to in-frame sequences. Some clones are absent from its copies; in checked studies, under half trace to an unresolved V gene, and the reason for the others is unknown. D and trimming come from the DNA, and the V and J calls and clone size come from that table. The sample has 150,000 to 200,000 clones on record, over 70% of them singletons. 2.5% to 3% of the sample is taken by the ten largest.

This clonotype was obtained from an adult in good health. This sample comprised peripheral blood, obtained on day 0 of MenACWY control vaccination. The V gene is TRBV7-2 and the J gene is TRBJ1-2; a tentative D match to TRBD1 spans 6 bases. The CDR3 is CASSSRQAGANYGYTF. The sequenced DNA: TGTGCCAGCAGCTCCCGGCAGGCAGGGGCTAACTATGGCTACACCTTC.